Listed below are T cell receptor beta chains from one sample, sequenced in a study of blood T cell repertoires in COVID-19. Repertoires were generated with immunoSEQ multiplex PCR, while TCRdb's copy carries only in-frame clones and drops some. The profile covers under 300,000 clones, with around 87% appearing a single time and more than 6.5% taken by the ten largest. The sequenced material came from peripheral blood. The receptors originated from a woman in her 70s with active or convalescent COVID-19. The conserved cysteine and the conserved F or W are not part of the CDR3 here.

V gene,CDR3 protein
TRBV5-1,ASSGSRGDLGTQY
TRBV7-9,ASSFGTLEGYT
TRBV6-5,ASSYLKDSYGYT
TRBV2,ASSEWEGVGGPSTDTQY
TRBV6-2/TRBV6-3,ASSYGLYGYT
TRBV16,ASSRGSGGYQPQH
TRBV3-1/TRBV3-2,ASSHQDRNTEAF
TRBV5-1,ASSLRTGDPDTQY
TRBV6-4,ASSERVGGKAGRTDTQY
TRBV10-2,ASNDGQGGQPQH
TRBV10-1,ASSLLPNTGELF
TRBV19,ASSDRAGRGDYEQY
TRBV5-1,ASSLDGLGTEQF
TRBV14,ASSQDLDRGKNEQF
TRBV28,ASTGQGAINNSPLH